Each of the 20 T cell receptor beta chains below was sequenced from the same sample in a study of blood T cells in healthy people across ages. A J-beta primer mix and a sample-barcoded 5' primer were used in a second PCR of roughly 6 to 12 cycles. TCRdb re-analysed the 5' RACE reads in MiXCR, keeping a single row per CDR3 protein. Of roughly 500,000 distinct CDR3 sequences listed, roughly 29% are singletons. Sequencing was carried out using blood. The origin of the receptors is a woman aged 70-85 years in good health.

This clonotype was counted a few times. The chain recombines TRBV21-1 with TRBJ2-7. TRBV21-1 is a pseudogene. The CDR3 spans 10 residues. The CDR3 nucleotides read TGTGCCAGCGGTGGCTACGAGCAGTACTTC. It codes for CASGGYEQYF.

The chain combines TRBV4-1 with TRBJ2-7; a possible D gene is TRBD1 (5 bases). This CDR3 has 15 amino acids. Germline V gene lookup returns CDR1 MGHRA and CDR2 YSYEKL. The V end was cut by 0 bases, the J end by 0 bases, with 9 bases between. The CDR3 nucleotides are TGCGCCAGCAGCCAAGAACAGGTGAGCTCCTACGAGCAGTACTTC. Its protein product is CASSQEQVSSYEQYF.

The V call is TRBV5-1, the J call TRBJ2-3; no clear D gene. Germline V gives CDR1 SGHRS, CDR2 YFSETQ. The CDR3 runs to 14 residues. Between the trimmed V and J ends, which lost 0 bases and 9 bases, there was a span of 14 bases. The CDR3 is CASSLELPPATQYF. CDR3 nucleotide sequence: TGCGCCAGCAGCTTGGAACTGCCCCCGGCCACGCAGTATTTT.

This clonotype was counted between two and nine times. V gene TRBV29-1 combines with J gene TRBJ2-7, with D hard to call. CDR3 size: 14 residues. Germline assignment: CDR1 SQVTM and CDR2 ANQGSEA. Trimming removed 4 bases at V and 1 base at J, with 14 bases between. This CDR3 reads CSVGSSGNSYEQYF. The CDR3 DNA is TGCAGCGTTGGATCATCAGGAAATTCCTACGAGCAGTACTTC.

V and J are TRBV12-3 or TRBV12-4 and TRBJ2-5, with D possibly matching TRBD1 (5 bases). The CDR3 extends over 15 amino acids. The V end was cut by 1 base, the J end by 4 bases, with 13 bases between. Here the CDR3 DNA reads TGTGCCAGCAGTTTAGGCGTGTTACAGGTAGAGACCCAGTACTTC. This codes for CASSLGVLQVETQYF.

Ten or more counts support this clonotype. The CDR3 is CASSLGAGQETQYF. CDR3 nucleotide sequence: TGTGCCAGCAGCTTAGGGGCAGGCCAAGAGACCCAGTACTTC. V gene TRBV7-2 combines with J gene TRBJ2-5; no definite D call. The germline V gene encodes CDR1 SGHTA and CDR2 FQGNSA. This CDR3 comprises 14 residues. V lost 1 base and J lost 1, with 7 bases in between.

This clonotype was counted between two and nine times. The CDR3 loop is CASSQDRWGAGELFF. CDR3 nucleotide sequence: TGCGCCAGCAGCCAAGATCGGTGGGGGGCCGGGGAGCTGTTTTTT. The gene calls are TRBV4-1 and TRBJ2-2, with TRBD2 as a possible D gene (6 bases). Germline loops: CDR1 MGHRA, CDR2 YSYEKL. The CDR3 length is 15 residues. The ends were cut back, 0 bases at V and 6 bases at J, with 11 bases in the middle.

The V gene is TRBV10-3, the J gene TRBJ2-7; no clear D gene. CDR1 ENHRY and CDR2 SYGVKD come from the germline V gene. Trimming took off 4 bases at V and 7 bases at J, with 11 bases between the two ends. CDR3 size: 12 residues. The CDR3 bases are TGTGCCATCAGTGCGGCCCTGGATGAGCAGTACTTC. Its translation is CAISAALDEQYF.

The CDR3 loop is CSARDPGGYNEQFF. CDR3 nucleotides: TGCAGTGCTAGAGATCCCGGGGGGTACAATGAGCAGTTCTTC. The chain employs TRBV20-1 and TRBJ2-1, with TRBD2 matching over 7 bases. Per the germline V gene, CDR1 is DFQATT and CDR2 is SNEGSKA (reference sequence). The CDR3 has 14 amino acids. The V gene end was trimmed by 0 bases and the J gene end by 4 bases; junction bases not matched to a gene: 3.

The gene calls are TRBV9 and TRBJ1-1; 7 nucleotides match TRBD1. V shed 2 bases and J 7 bases; nucleotides not matched to a gene: 5. Per the germline V gene, CDR1 is SGDLS and CDR2 is YYNGEE. The CDR3 is made up of 13 amino acids. The CDR3 loop is CASSVSAGGEAFF. The CDR3 nucleotides are TGTGCCAGCAGCGTTTCTGCAGGGGGTGAAGCTTTCTTT. Filled out from reference TRBV9 and TRBJ1-1, the complete variable domain reads DSGVTQTPKHLITATGQRVTLRCSPRSGDLSVYWYQQSLDQGLQFLIQYYNGEERAKGNILERFSAQQFPDLHSELNLSSLELGDSALYFCASSVSAGGEAFFGQGTRLTVV.

This clonotype appeared a single time. The V and J genes are TRBV29-1 and TRBJ2-1; D gene uncertain. V lost 0 bases and J 10 bases, leaving 10 bases between the germline ends. CDR3 length: 12 residues. Germline V lookup: CDR1 SQVTM, CDR2 ANQGSEA. The CDR3 reads CSVEDQTQEQFF. The CDR3 nucleotides read TGCAGCGTTGAAGACCAGACCCAAGAGCAGTTCTTC.

This clonotype turned up a few times. The rearrangement uses TRBV6-4 and TRBJ2-1, with TRBD1 matching 10 bases. CDR1 and CDR2 (germline): MRHNA, SNTAGT. After removal of 3 bases from V and 9 bases from J, the junction contained 11 bases not matched to a gene. The CDR3 runs to 16 residues. The DNA of the CDR3 is TGTGCCAGCAGTGAACGAGGGACAGGGGAGGGGAGTGAGCAGTTCTTC. Its translation is CASSERGTGEGSEQFF.

The chain has TRBV7-6 and TRBJ2-7; TRBD2 agrees at 11 bases. TRBJ2-1 explains the end of the DNA better; the J call may be wrong. CDR1 SGHVS and CDR2 FNYEAQ come from the germline V gene. The CDR3 totals 14 residues. CDR3 nucleotide sequence: TGTGCCAGCAGCTTAGTAGCTAGCGGGGGGGAGCAGTTCTTC. The encoded protein is CASSLVASGGEQFF.

In this sample, this clonotype turned up a few times. This rearrangement joins TRBV5-1 to TRBJ1-4; D is uncertain. The CDR3 runs 16 residues. V was shortened by 1 base and J by 3 bases, with 13 bases between the two germline ends. Germline lookup yields CDR1 SGHRS and CDR2 YFSETQ. The CDR3: CASSLMGTSANEKLFF. CDR3 nucleotides: TGCGCCAGCAGCTTGATGGGCACAAGCGCTAATGAAAAACTGTTTTTT.

The rearrangement joins TRBV29-1 to TRBJ2-4, with D unclear. The length of the CDR3 is 11 residues. V lost 5 bases and J lost 6, with 8 bases in between. Germline CDR1 SQVTM, CDR2 ANQGSEA. Written as DNA, the CDR3 is TGCAGCGTTTCCCCCGGAAACATTCAGTACTTC. It codes for CSVSPGNIQYF.

CDR3 nucleotide sequence: TGCAGTGCTAGAGGGGACTCCAATAGGTGGGAGACCCAGTACTTC. It codes for CSARGDSNRWETQYF. The chain couples TRBV20-1 to TRBJ2-5, with a tentative D call TRBD2 (6 bases). The CDR3 loop spans 15 amino acids. The germline gives CDR1 DFQATT, CDR2 SNEGSKA (reference sequence). Trimming pared 1 base from V and 5 bases from J, leaving 17 bases between.

The genes are TRBV5-1 and TRBJ2-7; D assignment may be TRBD1 or TRBD2 (5 bases each). The length of the CDR3 is 15 residues. CDR1 and CDR2 from the germline V gene are SGHRS and YFSETQ. V lost 4 bases and J lost 2, with 16 bases in between. The CDR3 DNA sequence: TGCGCCAGCAGCGAGTCCGGGGCTGGCCCCTACGAGCAGTACTTC. Protein product: CASSESGAGPYEQYF.

This clonotype was recorded at least ten times. The chain uses TRBV7-9 and TRBJ1-4; 8 nucleotides agree with TRBD1. Germline CDR1 SEHNR, CDR2 FQNEAQ (reference sequence). Losses at the gene ends were 3 bases for V and 5 bases for J; bases not matched to a gene: 2. CDR3 length equals 14 residues. The CDR3 sequence: CASSFGDRNEKLFF. In nucleotides, the CDR3 is TGTGCCAGCAGCTTCGGGGACAGGAATGAAAAACTGTTTTTT. Together with reference TRBV7-9 and TRBJ1-4, the CDR3 gives the full variable domain: DTGVSQNPRHKITKRGQNVTFRCDPISEHNRLYWYRQTLGQGPEFLTYFQNEAQLEKSRLLSDRFSAERPKGSFSTLEIQRTEQGDSAMYLCASSFGDRNEKLFFGSGTQLSVL.

The CDR3 DNA follows: TGTGCCAGCAGTGACTTACAGGGCTCTGGATACGAGCAGTACTTC. It yields the protein CASSDLQGSGYEQYF. V usage is TRBV25-1 and J usage is TRBJ2-7; possibly TRBD1 for D (6 bases). The length of the CDR3 is 15 residues. V gave up 3 bases and J gave up 4 bases, with 16 bases separating them. Germline V gene sequence: CDR1 MGHDK, CDR2 SYGVNS.

The rearrangement uses TRBV5-1 and TRBJ1-1, with TRBD1 as a possible D gene (6 bases). V lost 4 bases and J 5 bases, leaving 21 bases between the germline ends. This CDR3 spans 16 amino acids. Germline loops: CDR1 SGHRS, CDR2 YFSETQ. CDR3 sequence reads: CASSQVTLLRGTEAFF. The CDR3 DNA reads as TGCGCCAGCAGCCAAGTGACGCTCTTAAGGGGGACTGAAGCTTTCTTT.